The T cell receptor beta chain described here comes from a study of CD8+CD57+ T cells in acquired aplastic anemia. The overall study: Healthy donors averaged roughly 11 million reads for CD4+ cells.

Investigators profiled TCR beta VDJ and CDR3 from genomic DNA template. TCRdb independently ran MiXCR on the reads; one entry per CDR3 protein. The table includes roughly 170,000 distinct CDR3 sequences, 55% to 75% detected once. V dropped 1 base and J dropped 0 bases, with 7 bases sitting between them. CDR3 length equals 15 residues. The germline V gene encodes CDR1 SEHNR and CDR2 FQNEAQ (reference sequence). This clonotype was seen a handful of times. This receptor was taken from a human donor in good health. The specimen sequenced was sorted CD4+, CD8+, or CD8+CD57+ T cells (not recorded which) from PBMCs. The V and J genes are TRBV7-9 and TRBJ2-1; D is ambiguous. CDR3 sequence reads: CASSLEASSYNEQFF. CDR3 DNA sequence: TGTGCCAGCAGCTTAGAGGCGAGCTCCTACAATGAGCAGTTCTTC.